These 14 T cell receptor beta chains were all obtained from the same sample, sequenced in a study of shared T cell receptors in the human thymus. The repertoire was sequenced with immunoSEQ multiplex PCR; TCRdb's copy has only in-frame clones and lacks some. This table has some 640,000 clones, about 89% appearing once. The sample was also linked to a second study, of human thymus T cells.

Sequencing input: thymocytes. These receptors were obtained from a boy under two years old with a congenital heart defect.

J is TRBJ1-2 and V is TRBV7-2; tentatively, D is TRBD1 (5 bases). V gave up 2 bases and J gave up 2 bases, with 9 bases separating them. The CDR3 loop spans 14 amino acids. In germline, CDR1 is SGHTA, CDR2 FQGNSA. The CDR3 DNA reads as TGTGCCAGCAGCTTATCGCCAGGGAACTATGGCTACACCTTC. Protein sequence: CASSLSPGNYGYTF.

This clone was seen just once. The chain couples TRBV7-2 to TRBJ2-2; 7 nucleotides match TRBD1. The germline V gene encodes CDR1 SGHTA and CDR2 FQGNSA. V lost 4 bases and J lost 3; bases outside the gene matches: 8. The CDR3 loop spans 16 amino acids. CDR3 bases: TGTGCCAGCAGCTCTACAGGGGAGCTGTACACCGGGGAGCTGTTTTTT. This translates into CASSSTGELYTGELFF.

This chain links TRBV5-6 with TRBJ1-4; 8 nucleotides agree with TRBD1. The CDR3 runs 17 residues. V lost 0 bases, J lost 8 bases, and 12 bases stayed unmatched. Germline V gives CDR1 SGHDT, CDR2 YYEEEE. CDR3 coding DNA: TGTGCCAGCAGCTTGGGAGGTGGCGACAGGGGAGAGGAAAAACTGTTTTTT. Its translation is CASSLGGGDRGEEKLFF.

The chain uses TRBV6-5 and TRBJ1-6; no firm D call. Looked up from germline, CDR1 is MNHEY and CDR2 is SVGAGI. This CDR3 has 14 amino acids. V was shortened by 8 bases and J by 6 bases, with 14 bases between the two germline ends. This CDR3 is CASPPRRINSPLHF. As DNA, the CDR3 is TGTGCCAGCCCCCCCCGGCGGATTAATTCACCCCTCCACTTT.

V and J are TRBV30 and TRBJ2-1; TRBD1 might be the D (5 bases). CDR1 and CDR2 from the germline V gene are GTSNPN and SVGIG (reference sequence). The V and J ends lost 2 bases and 3 bases respectively, with 8 bases between them. The CDR3 is 13 residues long. In nucleotides, the CDR3 is TGTGCCTGGAGTCTGCAGGGCTACAATGAGCAGTTCTTC. It is translated as CAWSLQGYNEQFF.

The rearrangement joins TRBV6-1 to TRBJ2-3, with D possibly matching TRBD1 (6 bases). Germline V gives CDR1 MNHNS, CDR2 SASEGT. The CDR3 length is 15 residues. Trimming left V 6 bases short and J 3 bases short, with 16 bases between. The CDR3 spells CASRGDTCRTDTQYF. The DNA for the CDR3 is TGTGCCAGCAGAGGGGACACTTGCAGAACAGATACGCAGTATTTT.

Worth noting for this clone: This same CDR3 is encoded by further DNA sequences in the sample. The rearrangement joins TRBV5-1 to TRBJ2-7; TRBD1 agrees at 7 bases. After removal of 3 bases from V and 2 bases from J, the junction contained 5 bases not matched to a gene. The germline gives CDR1 SGHRS, CDR2 YFSETQ. This CDR3 is 14 amino acids long. DNA of the CDR3: TGCGCCAGCAGCTCCGACAGGGATACCTACGAGCAGTACTTC. It encodes CASSSDRDTYEQYF.

The V call is TRBV30, the J call TRBJ2-1; 8 positions match TRBD1. From germline, CDR1 is GTSNPN and CDR2 SVGIG (reference sequence). The CDR3 runs to 14 residues. Trimming took 4 bases from V and 4 from J; bases not matched to a gene: 6. The CDR3: CAWTLRGLYNEQFF. The CDR3 DNA reads as TGTGCCTGGACTCTCAGGGGGCTATACAATGAGCAGTTCTTC.

The chain is built from TRBV5-6 and TRBJ2-7; TRBD1 matches 9 bases. With 4 bases clipped from V and 2 bases from J, the junction kept 13 bases outside the gene matches. Germline V gene sequence: CDR1 SGHDT, CDR2 YYEEEE. The CDR3 totals 17 residues. The CDR3 DNA sequence: TGTGCCAGCAGCACAAATCTCTACAGGGGGCAGACCTACGAGCAGTACTTC. It is translated as CASSTNLYRGQTYEQYF.

This chain links TRBV27 with TRBJ2-2, with a tentative D call TRBD1 (5 bases). V was cut by 0 bases and J by 1 base, with 6 bases left in between. The germline V gene has CDR1 MNHEY and CDR2 SMNVEV (reference sequence). CDR3 length: 15 residues. In DNA form, the CDR3 reads TGTGCCAGCAGTTTATCACAGGAGAACACCGGGGAGCTGTTTTTT. The encoded protein is CASSLSQENTGELFF.

The V gene is TRBV11-2, the J gene TRBJ2-3; 13 bases map to TRBD2. Unmatched junction bases numbered 12, after V lost 5 bases and J lost 1 base. The CDR3 is 19 residues long. Looked up from germline, CDR1 is SGHAT and CDR2 is FQNNGV. In DNA form, the CDR3 reads TGTGCCAGCAGCAATATCGGACTAGCGGGAGTATGGGGCACAGATACGCAGTATTTT. It is translated as CASSNIGLAGVWGTDTQYF.

The chain joins TRBV6-6 to TRBJ1-1; 9 bases are shared with TRBD1. This CDR3 is built from 15 residues. Trimming cost V 2 bases and J 6 bases; bases outside gene matches: 7. CDR1 MNHNY and CDR2 SVGAGI come from the germline V gene (reference sequence). In nucleotides, the CDR3 is TGTGCCAGCAGTTACCTGACAGGGGGGGTCGCTGAAGCTTTCTTT. This translates into CASSYLTGGVAEAFF.

This chain links TRBV28 with TRBJ2-7; 7 nucleotides line up with TRBD1. Germline CDR1 and CDR2: MDHEN and SYDVKM. This CDR3 has 16 residues. V lost 0 bases to trimming and J lost 4 bases; unmatched junction nucleotides: 9. CDR3 nucleotide sequence: TGTGCCAGCAGTTTATGCGGAAAGGGGGCGAGGTACGAGCAGTACTTC. Amino acid sequence: CASSLCGKGARYEQYF.

The chain uses TRBV29-1 and TRBJ2-7; 8 bases fit TRBD1. Germline loops: CDR1 SQVTM, CDR2 ANQGSEA. CDR3 length equals 13 residues. With 2 bases clipped from V and 2 bases from J, the junction kept 2 bases outside the gene matches. The CDR3 spells CSVEQGATYEQYF. The CDR3 DNA follows: TGCAGCGTTGAACAGGGGGCAACCTACGAGCAGTACTTC.